This is a list of T cell receptor beta chains from one sample in a study of shared clonotypes between healthy human individuals. Method: immunoSEQ multiplex PCR; TCRdb's copy keeps in-frame clones and lacks some. The repertoire has roughly 2,500,000 clones, approximately 94% of them found once; the top ten carry 0.35% to 0.45%. Sequencing was carried out using naive CD4+ T cells from PBMCs. The receptors derive from a young man in good health. Some clones in this sample may be carry-over from other donors' samples. CDR3s include the opening cysteine and the closing phenylalanine or tryptophan. Fields, in order: J gene, V gene, clone size, D gene, CDR3 protein, CDR3 DNA. The D gene is left open where the match is weak. Expanded clones are given a class, and other clones once, few, many or no size at all.

TRBJ2-7 | TRBV5-1 | NA | TRBD2 | CASRTSGSYEQYF | TGCGCCAGCAGGACTAGCGGGAGCTACGAGCAGTACTTC
TRBJ1-1 | TRBV19 | NA | NA | CASARDTEAFF | TGTGCCAGTGCCAGGGACACTGAAGCTTTCTTT
TRBJ1-4 | TRBV11-2 | NA | TRBD1 | CASSLTGGDEKLFF | TGTGCCAGCAGCCTGACAGGGGGGGATGAAAAACTGTTTTTT
TRBJ2-7 | TRBV5-1 | NA | TRBD2 | CASSPGTSATYEQYF | TGCGCCAGCTCCCCCGGGACTAGCGCAACCTACGAGCAGTACTTC
TRBJ2-3 | TRBV2 | once | NA | CASASRGREATDTQYF | TGTGCCAGCGCCAGTCGCGGGCGGGAAGCCACAGATACGCAGTATTTT
TRBJ1-2 | TRBV10-3 | NA | NA | CAISEEGIGGYTF | TGTGCCATCAGTGAGGAGGGAATTGGCGGCTACACCTTC
TRBJ1-2 | TRBV30 | NA | TRBD1 | CAWSGQGAGGYGYTF | TGTGCCTGGAGCGGACAGGGGGCCGGGGGGTATGGCTACACCTTC
TRBJ1-1 | TRBV29-1 | NA | NA | CSVERPLNTEAFF | TGCAGCGTTGAGAGACCTCTGAACACTGAAGCTTTCTTT
TRBJ2-1 | TRBV2 | once | TRBD2 | CASRRTSAESSYNEQFF | TGTGCCAGCAGGAGGACTAGCGCAGAAAGCTCCTACAATGAGCAGTTCTTC
TRBJ2-7 | TRBV5-4 | NA | TRBD1 | CASSPPGQMYEQYF | TGTGCCAGCAGCCCCCCGGGACAGATGTACGAGCAGTACTTC
TRBJ2-7 | TRBV11-2 | NA | NA | CASSLGGNSYEQYF | TGTGCCAGCAGCTTGGGGGGAAACTCCTACGAGCAGTACTTC
TRBJ2-3 | TRBV7-3 | NA | TRBD1 | CASSPGQGQYF | TGTGCCAGCTCGCCGGGACAGGGTCAGTATTTT
TRBJ2-5 | TRBV7-9 | NA | NA | CASRSGRETQYF | TGTGCCAGCAGGTCAGGGCGCGAGACCCAGTACTTC
TRBJ1-2 | TRBV19 | NA | TRBD1 | CASSTRQGTTYGYTF | TGTGCCAGTAGTACGCGACAGGGGACTACCTATGGCTACACCTTC
TRBJ1-5 | TRBV30 | NA | NA | CAWRGGRDQPQHF | TGTGCCTGGAGGGGGGGGCGAGATCAGCCCCAGCATTTT
TRBJ2-1 | TRBV7-2 | NA | NA | CASSITRDPYNEQFF | TGTGCCAGCAGCATAACCCGGGACCCATACAATGAGCAGTTCTTC
TRBJ1-3 | TRBV6-5 | NA | NA | CASRPRRARGNTIYF | TGTGCCAGCAGGCCTCGCAGGGCGAGAGGAAACACCATATATTTT
TRBJ1-4 | TRBV4-2 | once | NA | CASSQAQGSSEKLFF | TGTGCCAGCAGCCAAGCGCAGGGGAGTAGTGAAAAACTGTTTTTT
TRBJ2-4 | TRBV30 | NA | TRBD1 | CAWSAGTGSPAKNIQYF | TGTGCCTGGAGCGCCGGGACAGGATCTCCCGCCAAAAACATTCAGTACTTC
TRBJ2-1 | TRBV7-9 | NA | TRBD1 | CASSRGQHAYNEQFF | TGTGCCAGCAGCCGGGGACAGCACGCCTACAATGAGCAGTTCTTC
TRBJ2-5 | TRBV7-9 | once | TRBD2 | CASSLGVAGGPVYQETQYF | TGTGCCAGCAGCTTAGGAGTAGCGGGAGGGCCTGTGTACCAAGAGACCCAGTACTTC
TRBJ1-2 | TRBV7-2 | NA | NA | CASSLGVRGQPNYGYTF | TGTGCCAGCAGCTTAGGCGTACGAGGACAGCCCAACTATGGCTACACCTTC
TRBJ2-2 | TRBV5-1 | NA | NA | CASRGHTNTGELFF | TGCGCCTCCCGGGGACATACGAACACCGGGGAGCTGTTTTTT
TRBJ1-4 | TRBV5-1 | NA | NA | CASSSGYSSNEKLFF | TGCGCCAGCAGCTCGGGATACTCTTCTAATGAAAAACTGTTTTTT
TRBJ2-7 | TRBV7-9 | NA | TRBD2 | CASSSLEGSGTLEEQYF | TGTGCCAGCAGCTCCTTGGAGGGTAGCGGGACCCTTGAGGAGCAGTACTTC
TRBJ2-1 | TRBV5-4 | NA | TRBD2 | CASSSGLAGNNEQFF | TGTGCCAGCAGCTCGGGACTAGCGGGGAACAATGAGCAGTTCTTC
TRBJ2-3 | TRBV15 | once | NA | CATSRAQYSTDTQYF | TGTGCCACCAGCAGAGCACAGTACAGCACAGATACGCAGTATTTT
TRBJ2-2 | TRBV7-8 | NA | NA | CASSTTRTGELFF | TGTGCCAGCAGCACCACCCGCACCGGGGAGCTGTTTTTT
TRBJ1-1 | TRBV28 | NA | TRBD1 | CASSQGATEAFF | TGTGCCAGCAGTCAGGGGGCCACTGAAGCTTTCTTT
TRBJ2-5 | TRBV29-1 | NA | TRBD1 | CSVGVGTGVGETQYF | TGCAGCGTTGGGGTAGGGACAGGGGTCGGTGAGACCCAGTACTTC
TRBJ1-1 | TRBV18 | NA | TRBD1 | CASSPQGAPVEAFF | TGTGCCAGCTCACCCCAGGGGGCGCCGGTTGAAGCTTTCTTT
TRBJ1-6 | TRBV6-5 | NA | TRBD1 | CASSTGDSPLHF | TGTGCCAGCAGTACAGGGGATTCACCCCTCCACTTT
TRBJ1-5 | TRBV28 | once | TRBD1 | CATGQGGGNQPQHF | TGTGCCACGGGACAGGGGGGCGGCAATCAGCCCCAGCATTTT
TRBJ2-1 | TRBV4-3 | once | NA | CASSQGQLFNEQFF | TGCGCCAGCAGCCAAGGACAGTTGTTCAATGAGCAGTTCTTC
TRBJ2-2 | TRBV19 | once | TRBD1 | CASSILRTGDGTGELFF | TGTGCCAGTAGTATATTAAGGACAGGGGATGGCACCGGGGAGCTGTTTTTT
TRBJ2-5 | TRBV7-6 | NA | TRBD1 | CASSLGTGVRETQYF | TGTGCCAGCAGCTTGGGGACAGGGGTTAGGGAGACCCAGTACTTC
TRBJ2-1 | TRBV7-2 | NA | TRBD2 | CSHRWEGYNEQFF | TGTTCACACCGGTGGGAGGGGTACAATGAGCAGTTCTTC
TRBJ2-3 | TRBV6-1 | NA | NA | CASSEAYSFTDTQYF | TGTGCCAGCAGTGAAGCTTATAGTTTCACAGATACGCAGTATTTT
TRBJ2-6 | TRBV11-2 | NA | NA | CASSLDLSRRGPGANVLTF | TGTGCCAGCAGCTTAGATTTGAGCCGGCGGGGGCCTGGGGCCAACGTCCTGACTTTC
TRBJ2-1 | TRBV6-5 | NA | NA | CASSYRAGFSYNEQFF | TGTGCCAGCAGTTACCGTGCGGGGTTCTCCTACAATGAGCAGTTCTTC
TRBJ1-5 | TRBV4-1 | few | NA | CASSQVTFSNQPQHF | TGCGCCAGCAGCCAAGTTACCTTTAGCAATCAGCCCCAGCATTTT
TRBJ2-1 | TRBV11-2 | NA | TRBD1 | CASSGTVQAQFF | TGTGCCAGCAGCGGGACAGTCCAGGCGCAGTTCTTC
TRBJ2-7 | TRBV28 | NA | TRBD1 | CASSFSPSGQAYEQYF | TGTGCCAGCAGTTTTTCCCCATCGGGACAGGCTTACGAGCAGTACTTC
TRBJ1-2 | TRBV19 | once | NA | CASSIDGTLGGYTF | TGTGCCAGTAGTATTGATGGGACACTCGGTGGCTACACCTTC
TRBJ2-1 | TRBV5-1 | NA | NA | CASSLAPPNNEQFF | TGCGCCAGCAGCTTGGCGCCCCCCAACAATGAGCAGTTCTTC
TRBJ2-5 | TRBV5-6 | once | NA | CASSLRFLYQETQYF | TGTGCCAGCAGCTTGAGGTTTTTGTACCAAGAGACCCAGTACTTC
TRBJ2-7 | TRBV27 | NA | TRBD1 | CASKTGTGTHEQYF | TGTGCCAGCAAAACCGGGACAGGGACCCACGAGCAGTACTTC
TRBJ1-2 | TRBV5-1 | NA | TRBD1 | CASSLSGQTNYGYTF | TGCGCCAGCAGCCTTTCGGGACAGACTAACTATGGCTACACCTTC
TRBJ2-1 | TRBV27 | NA | TRBD2 | CASSTILAAAYNEQFF | TGTGCCAGCAGTACGATACTAGCGGCAGCCTACAATGAGCAGTTCTTC
TRBJ2-7 | TRBV18 | NA | TRBD1 | CASSAGQAPYEQYF | TGTGCCAGCTCAGCGGGACAGGCCCCATACGAGCAGTACTTC
TRBJ1-2 | TRBV5-4 | once | TRBD1 | CASSYTSAGGYGYTF | TGTGCCAGCAGCTATACGTCTGCAGGGGGCTATGGCTACACCTTC
TRBJ1-6 | TRBV27 | NA | NA | CASSLRGGGSPLHF | TGTGCCAGCAGTTTGAGGGGTGGCGGTTCACCCCTCCACTTT
TRBJ1-3 | TRBV21-1 | NA | NA | CARRDRGNTIYF | TGTGCCAGAAGGGACAGAGGAAACACCATATATTTT
TRBJ2-7 | TRBV10-3 | NA | NA | CAIKGEADAYEQYF | TGTGCCATCAAGGGGGAAGCGGATGCCTACGAGCAGTACTTC
TRBJ1-4 | TRBV6-5 | NA | TRBD1 | CASSYRQGIYEKLFF | TGTGCCAGCAGTTACCGACAGGGGATATATGAAAAACTGTTTTTT
TRBJ2-3 | TRBV4-1 | NA | TRBD1 | CASSLQPGTDSTDTQYF | TGCGCCAGCAGCTTACAGCCCGGGACAGATAGCACAGATACGCAGTATTTT
TRBJ1-5 | TRBV5-1 | NA | NA | CASSEDPGGQPQHF | TGCGCCAGCAGCGAAGACCCGGGAGGTCAGCCCCAGCATTTT
TRBJ1-1 | TRBV28 | NA | NA | CASSSTGTPMNTEAFF | TGTGCCAGCAGTTCGACAGGTACCCCCATGAACACTGAAGCTTTCTTT
TRBJ1-5 | TRBV9 | NA | NA | CASSAGRTYQPQHF | TGTGCCAGCAGCGCGGGACGGACCTATCAGCCCCAGCATTTT
TRBJ2-2 | TRBV5-1 | once | NA | CASKGDAANTGELFF | TGCGCCAGCAAAGGGGACGCCGCGAACACCGGGGAGCTGTTTTTT